This passage covers 9 T cell receptor beta chains from one sample sequenced in a study of vaccination and CD4 T cells after COVID-19. Sequenced with the Oncomine TCR Beta short-read assay was DNA taken from cultured CD4+ T cells. Scientists extracted genomic DNA from CD4+ T cells grown in culture. TCRdb passed the PCR reads through MiXCR, listing each CDR3 protein once. The sample holds 9,500 or so distinct CDR3 sequences, about 32% seen once. The antigens these receptors bind are not known. Treatment in this sample: 10-day PBMC culture with coronavirus spike peptide pools or control peptides (ViraFEST assay). The unexposed donor's CD4+ T cells were collected before the COVID-19 pandemic (2011-2018). The specimen sequenced was CD4+ T cells from blood, cultured in vitro. The receptors derive from a human donor in good health.

This clonotype was observed a few times. The CDR3 spells CSASDGNSGNTIYF. The CDR3 DNA follows: TGCAGTGCTAGTGACGGGAACTCTGGAAACACCATATATTTT. The chain carries TRBV20-1 and TRBJ1-3; D remains ambiguous. V dropped 3 bases and J dropped 0 bases, with 9 bases sitting between them. There are 14 residues in the CDR3. CDR1 and CDR2 (germline): DFQATT, SNEGSKA (reference sequence).

This clonotype was recorded a few times. The chain uses TRBV12-3 or TRBV12-4 and TRBJ1-5; D is unclear. This CDR3 region has 13 residues. V lost 3 bases, J lost 7 bases, and 10 bases lay in between. For the CDR3, the DNA is TGTGCCAGCAGTTTTAGCTCGGGGCAGCCCCAGCATTTT. Its translation: CASSFSSGQPQHF.

This clonotype was counted only a few times. The chain employs TRBV6-2 or TRBV6-3 and TRBJ1-5; D possibly corresponds to TRBD1 (5 bases). The V gene's germline CDR1 is MNHEY and CDR2 SVGEGT. V was trimmed by 8 bases and J by 6 bases, leaving 17 bases between them. The length of the CDR3 is 14 residues. The CDR3: CASDSGRSPQPQHF. The CDR3 DNA reads TGTGCCAGCGATTCAGGGAGATCTCCTCAGCCCCAGCATTTT.

There are a few counts of this clonotype. Germline is not matched at one junction end, which may reflect a read error. The rearrangement links TRBV28 to TRBJ1-1; the D gene is possibly TRBD1 (5 bases). CDR1 and CDR2 (germline): MDHEN, SYDVKM. The CDR3 consists of 14 residues. CDR3 in DNA: TGTGCCAGCAGTTTATGGCGGGGGAACGCTGAAGCTTTCTTT. Its protein is CASSLWRGNAEAFF.

The chain combines TRBV27 with TRBJ1-2; 7 nucleotides align to TRBD1. Germline V lookup: CDR1 MNHEY, CDR2 SMNVEV (reference sequence). The V gene end was trimmed by 6 bases and the J gene end by 1 base; junction bases not matched to a gene: 8. This CDR3 is 15 amino acids long. CDR3 in DNA: TGTGCCAGCAGGGAAGGACAGGACCGTAACTATGGCTACACCTTC. Its translation: CASREGQDRNYGYTF.

V is TRBV5-4 and J is TRBJ2-5, with TRBD2 identical over 10 bases. Germline CDR1 is SGHNT and CDR2 is YYREEE (reference sequence). Trimming at V came to 1 base and at J to 5 bases, leaving 5 bases not matched to a gene. The CDR3 totals 15 residues. In DNA form, the CDR3 reads TGTGCCAGCAGCTTGCCAGCGGGAGGGTGGGAGACCCAGTACTTC. Its protein is CASSLPAGGWETQYF. The whole variable domain, filled in from reference TRBV5-4 and TRBJ2-5, reads ETGVTQSPTHLIKTRGQQVTLRCSSQSGHNTVSWYQQALGQGPQFIFQYYREEENGRGNFPPRFSGLQFPNYSSELNVNALELDDSALYLCASSLPAGGWETQYFGPGTRLLVL.

This chain uses TRBV4-2 with TRBJ2-7; D not certain. The V end lost 0 bases, the J end lost 6 bases, and 9 bases lay between the germline ends. This CDR3 comprises 13 residues. The germline V gene has CDR1 LGHNA and CDR2 YNFKEQ. Written as DNA, the CDR3 is TGTGCCAGCAGCCAAGATCCAAGTGGCGAGCAGTACTTC. Translating gives CASSQDPSGEQYF.

This clonotype was seen a handful of times. The rearrangement joins TRBV30 to TRBJ1-5; D perhaps matches TRBD1 (5 bases). V shed 5 bases and J shed 0 bases, with 8 bases lying between them. This CDR3 is built from 13 residues. Looked up from germline, CDR1 is GTSNPN and CDR2 is SVGIG (reference sequence). The CDR3 is CAWGADSNQPQHF. The CDR3 nucleotides read TGTGCCTGGGGGGCAGATAGCAATCAGCCCCAGCATTTT.

The J gene is TRBJ2-1, the V gene TRBV4-2, with D possibly called TRBD1 or TRBD2 (5 bases each). Germline CDR1 LGHNA, CDR2 YNFKEQ. The CDR3 covers 15 residues. Between the trimmed V and J ends, which lost 1 base and 9 bases, there was a span of 16 bases. In nucleotides, the CDR3 is TGTGCCAGCAGCCAAGTGGGGGACCTAGGGAGTGAGCAGTTCTTC. This codes for CASSQVGDLGSEQFF.